This T cell receptor (beta chain) stems from a study of blood T cell repertoires in COVID-19. Turning to the study itself: The United States, Italy and Spain were the sources of the acute and convalescent COVID-19 samples. Nucleic acid was either cDNA or gDNA, and it came from T cells, B-cell-depleted T cells, or PBMCs.

Sequencing used immunoSEQ multiplex PCR; TCRdb keeps in-frame clones, though not all of them. The sample has about 200,000 clones, approximately 88% seen once; the top ten hold under 30%. V was shortened by 9 bases and J by 4 bases, with 9 bases between the two germline ends. Germline-derived CDR1 and CDR2 are KGHDR and SFDVKD. The length of the CDR3 is 12 residues. The chain carries TRBV24-1 and TRBJ1-5, with TRBD1 as a possible D gene (5 bases). The source material was peripheral blood. This TCR was sampled from a man aged 35-49 years with acute or convalescent COVID-19. In nucleotides, the CDR3 is TGTGCCACCTCCCAGGGAAATCAGCCCCAGCATTTT. Amino acid sequence: CATSQGNQPQHF.